This entry describes one T cell receptor (beta chain). Its specificity is unknown. The authors built TCR beta libraries using iRepertoire HTBI primers and Arm-PCR of CDR3 regions. Using its own MiXCR run on the multiplex PCR reads, TCRdb lists one record per CDR3 protein. The data hold 300,000 to 500,000 distinct CDR3 sequences, with less than 25% observed a single time. This record comes from a study of regulatory T cells in long-lasting Graves disease. The study, taken as a whole, reports: Having only a small sample size may have limited accuracy.

Germline CDR1 and CDR2: SGHTA and FQGNSA. J gave up 5 bases and V 5 bases, and 10 bases lay outside the gene matches. CDR3 length: 17 amino acids. Described time point: persistent/refractory GD, antithyroid drugs over 5 years with positive TRAb. PBMC-derived RNA was used for the TCR library. The V and J genes are TRBV7-2 and TRBJ2-3; 13 positions agree with TRBD2. The sequence was collected from a female donor with Graves disease. Sequenced material: peripheral blood mononuclear cells (PBMCs), taken when the disease was refractory, from a patient treated with antithyroid drugs. In DNA, the CDR3 is TGTGCCAGCAGCACCCGACTAGCGGGAGGACCCAGAGATACGCAGTATTTT. The encoded protein is CASSTRLAGGPRDTQYF.